This T cell receptor (beta chain) was recorded in a study of response to subunit inactivated influenza vaccine (dated by TCRdb to 2016 to 2018). The study in broad terms: To follow how T cells responded to a trivalent subunit inactivated influenza vaccine, the researchers relied on deep quantitative profiling of the T cell receptor repertoire. Overall results and qualifications from the work: According to the authors, only a limited number of new T cells may be recruited by each seasonal influenza vaccination.

The protocol used for the library was RT-PCR. The sequencer was an Illumina HiSeq 2500. TCRdb redid the processing of the public reads, applying fastp at Q25 and MiXCR, and retained in-frame beta chains. Entries that share a CDR3 protein sequence are merged under the most common genes and DNA. This sample is represented by over 300,000 distinct CDR3 sequences; 20% to 25% of them were singletons. The ten largest clones represent approximately 10% of the sample. Note on this clonotype: This clone's antigen is unknown. Base-call qualities are not available, and no considerably larger clone is one nucleotide away.

V gives up 5 bases and J gives up 0 bases, and the segment between their germline ends measures 20 bases. Reading the germline V gene (reference sequence) gives CDR1 SGHAT and CDR2 FQDESV. Including cysteine and phenylalanine, the CDR3 has 19 amino acids. Solely the CDR3 DNA is kept, with 57 bases framed from the first base. The sample here was PBMCs from blood, taken about 19 months after vaccination. This sequence was found in a man between 50 and 75 years old who received an inactivated influenza vaccine. Donor details come from another sample of the same person, matched by shared clones. The rearrangement joined TRBV11-1 to TRBJ2-6; TRBD1 is possibly the D segment (6 matching bases). The CDR3 sequence is CASSPGPTRGVSGANVLTF. The sequenced DNA is TGTGCCAGCAGCCCAGGGCCTACCAGGGGCGTCTCTGGGGCCAACGTCCTGACTTTC.